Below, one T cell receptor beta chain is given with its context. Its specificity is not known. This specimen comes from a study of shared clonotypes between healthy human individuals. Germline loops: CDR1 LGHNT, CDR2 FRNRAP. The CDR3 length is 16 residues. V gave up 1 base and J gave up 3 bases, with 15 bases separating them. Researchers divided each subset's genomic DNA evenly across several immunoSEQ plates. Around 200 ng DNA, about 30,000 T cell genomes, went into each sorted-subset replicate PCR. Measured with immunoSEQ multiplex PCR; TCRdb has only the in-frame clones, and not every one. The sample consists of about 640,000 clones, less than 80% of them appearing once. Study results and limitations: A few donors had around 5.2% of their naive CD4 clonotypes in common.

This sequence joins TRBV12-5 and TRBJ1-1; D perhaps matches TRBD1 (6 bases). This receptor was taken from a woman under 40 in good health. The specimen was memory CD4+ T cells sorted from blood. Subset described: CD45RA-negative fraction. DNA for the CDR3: TGTGCTAGTGGTTTGGCGAAAATCGGGGGCTACACTGAAGCTTTCTTT. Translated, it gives CASGLAKIGGYTEAFF.